One and the same sample provided the 7 T cell receptor beta chains below, sequenced in a study of T-cell reconstitution after alpha-beta-depleted transplantation in children. Molecular barcoding with unique molecular identifiers was used for the TCRbeta library. Each CDR3 protein gets one entry after TCRdb re-called the PCR reads with MiXCR. The table has 350,000 to 400,000 distinct CDR3 sequences, roughly 14% seen once. The sample in question was PBMCs, obtained from the stem cell graft. The receptors come from a human donor who donated a stem cell graft to a child with Fanconi anemia.

The rearrangement links TRBV29-1 to TRBJ2-3, with unresolved D. Deletions cut 4 bases from V and 3 bases from J, with 11 bases between. This CDR3 contains 13 residues. Looked up from germline, CDR1 is SQVTM and CDR2 is ANQGSEA. CDR3: CSVVRVGTDTQYF. CDR3 coding DNA: TGCAGCGTTGTAAGGGTAGGGACAGATACGCAGTATTTT.

This rearrangement joins TRBV3-1 to TRBJ2-1; 9 nucleotides match TRBD2. CDR3 length: 14 residues. Germline-derived CDR1 and CDR2 are LGHDT and YNNKEL (reference sequence). Trimming cost V 4 bases and J 9 bases; bases outside gene matches: 7. Written as DNA, the CDR3 is TGTGCCAGCAGCCCTCGCGGGGGGGCTAGTGAGCAGTTCTTC. It encodes CASSPRGGASEQFF.

The chain carries TRBV5-1 and TRBJ2-1, with TRBD2 matching 15 bases. From germline, CDR1 is SGHRS and CDR2 YFSETQ. The J segment lost 3 bases and the V segment lost 4 bases, leaving 5 bases of the junction unmatched. The CDR3 is 17 amino acids. This CDR3 is CASSLGTSGGLYNEQFF. The CDR3 DNA reads TGCGCCAGCAGCCTCGGGACTAGCGGGGGGCTCTACAATGAGCAGTTCTTC.

At least ten counts were recorded for this clonotype. V gene TRBV12-3 or TRBV12-4 combines with J gene TRBJ2-3; TRBD2 is a possible D gene (5 bases). The V gene lost 5 bases and the J gene lost 1 base, with 16 bases spanning the gap. This CDR3 is 16 amino acids long. This chain's CDR3 is CASSRQLGQGTDTQYF. CDR3 nucleotides: TGTGCCAGCAGTCGTCAACTAGGGCAGGGCACAGATACGCAGTATTTT.

The J gene is TRBJ2-1, the V gene TRBV15, with TRBD1 matching over 9 bases. CDR1 and CDR2 from the germline V gene are LNHNV and YYDKDF (reference sequence). This CDR3 is built from 17 residues. Trimming removed 0 bases from V and 3 bases from J; junction bases left unmatched: 6. The CDR3 here is CATSRDLGTGYYNEQFF. The CDR3 DNA is TGTGCCACCAGCAGAGATCTAGGGACAGGGTACTACAATGAGCAGTTCTTC.

The rearrangement links TRBV7-6 to TRBJ1-2; perhaps TRBD1 as D (5 bases). The CDR3 has 14 amino acids. Trimming took off 2 bases at V and 4 bases at J, with 11 bases between the two ends. CDR1 and CDR2 from the germline V gene are SGHVS and FNYEAQ. In DNA, the CDR3 is TGTGCCAGCAGCTTAACGGCAGGGTCCTATGGCTACACCTTC. Translating it yields CASSLTAGSYGYTF.

This clonotype was recorded a few times. This chain links TRBV6-2 or TRBV6-3 with TRBJ2-5, with no clear D. Germline V CDR1 and CDR2: MNHEY, SVGEGT. The CDR3 has 13 residues. V was shortened by 0 bases and J by 5 bases, with 7 bases between the two germline ends. This CDR3 reads CASSYSWGETQYF. The CDR3, as DNA: TGTGCCAGCAGTTACTCCTGGGGTGAGACCCAGTACTTC.